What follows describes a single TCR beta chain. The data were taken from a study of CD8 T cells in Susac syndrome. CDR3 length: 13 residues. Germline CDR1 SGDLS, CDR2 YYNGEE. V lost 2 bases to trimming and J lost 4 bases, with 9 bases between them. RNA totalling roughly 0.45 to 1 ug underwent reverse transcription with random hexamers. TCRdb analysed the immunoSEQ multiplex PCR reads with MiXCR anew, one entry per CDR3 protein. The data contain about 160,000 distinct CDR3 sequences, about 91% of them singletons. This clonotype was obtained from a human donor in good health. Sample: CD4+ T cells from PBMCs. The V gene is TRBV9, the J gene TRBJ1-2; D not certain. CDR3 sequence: CASSVERGYGYTF. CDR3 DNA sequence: TGTGCCAGCAGCGTCGAGCGTGGCTATGGCTACACCTTC.